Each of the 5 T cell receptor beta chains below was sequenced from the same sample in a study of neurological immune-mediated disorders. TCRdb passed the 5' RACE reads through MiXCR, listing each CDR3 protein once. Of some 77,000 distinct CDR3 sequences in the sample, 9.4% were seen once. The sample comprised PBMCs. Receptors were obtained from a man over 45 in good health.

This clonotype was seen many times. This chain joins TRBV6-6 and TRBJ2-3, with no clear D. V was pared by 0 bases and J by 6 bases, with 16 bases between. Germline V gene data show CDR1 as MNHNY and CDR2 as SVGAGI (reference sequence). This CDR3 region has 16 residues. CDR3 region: CASSYSKQSIGDTQYF. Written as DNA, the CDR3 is TGTGCCAGCAGTTACTCGAAACAATCCATTGGCGATACGCAGTATTTT.

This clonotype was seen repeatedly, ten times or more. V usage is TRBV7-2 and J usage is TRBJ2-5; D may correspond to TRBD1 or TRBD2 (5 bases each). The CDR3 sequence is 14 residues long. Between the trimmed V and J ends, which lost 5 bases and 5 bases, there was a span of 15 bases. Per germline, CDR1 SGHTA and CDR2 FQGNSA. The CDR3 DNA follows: TGTGCCAGCAGCCAACGGGGCCTTGAGGAGACCCAGTACTTC. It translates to CASSQRGLEETQYF.

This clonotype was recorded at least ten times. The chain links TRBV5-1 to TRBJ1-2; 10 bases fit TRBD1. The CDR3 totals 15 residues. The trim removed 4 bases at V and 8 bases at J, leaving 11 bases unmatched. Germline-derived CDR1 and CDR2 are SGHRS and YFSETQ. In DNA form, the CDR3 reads TGCGCCAGCAGCCCGAGGACAGGGGGGCCTTGGGGCTACACCTTC. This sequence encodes CASSPRTGGPWGYTF.

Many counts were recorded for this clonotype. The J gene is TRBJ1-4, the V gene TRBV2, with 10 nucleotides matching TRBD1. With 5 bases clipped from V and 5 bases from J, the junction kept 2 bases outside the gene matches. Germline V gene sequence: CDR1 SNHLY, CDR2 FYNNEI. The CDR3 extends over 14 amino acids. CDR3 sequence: CASSPGQGNEKLFF. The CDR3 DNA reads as TGTGCCAGCAGTCCGGGACAGGGGAATGAAAAACTGTTTTTT.

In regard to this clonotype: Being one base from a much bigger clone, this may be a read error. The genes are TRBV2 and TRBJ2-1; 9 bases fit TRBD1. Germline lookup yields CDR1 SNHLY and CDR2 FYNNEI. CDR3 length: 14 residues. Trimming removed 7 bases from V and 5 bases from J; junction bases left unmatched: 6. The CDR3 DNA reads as TGTGCCAGCATAGGGACAGGGATCCACAATGAGCAGTTCTTC. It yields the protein CASIGTGIHNEQFF.